Below are 21 T cell receptor beta chains sequenced from a single sample in a study of shared T cell receptors in the human thymus (dated by TCRdb to the early 2020s). Library method: the immunoSEQ multiplex PCR assay. TCRdb took over this immuneACCESS table, retaining in-frame rearrangements with V and J assigned. Such tables are incomplete; in checked studies, under half of the missing clones stem from an unresolved V gene, and the remainder is unexplained. The sample includes hundreds of thousands of clones, with around nine tenths observed a single time. The top ten clonotypes cover around 0.01% of the sample. These same records also appear under a second study, on human thymus T cells.

Specimen: thymocytes. Receptors originate from a boy in the first two years of life with a congenital heart defect. Donor details come from another sample of the same person, matched by shared clones.

The V call is TRBV4-3, the J call TRBJ2-5, with 7 bases aligning to TRBD1. Germline assignment: CDR1 LGHNA and CDR2 YSLEER. The V segment lost 0 bases and the J segment 1 base; nucleotides outside the gene matches: 2. The CDR3 is 15 residues long. DNA for the CDR3: TGCGCCAGCAGCCAAGAAGGGGGCCCCCAAGAGACCCAGTACTTC. As protein: CASSQEGGPQETQYF.

V gene TRBV30 combines with J gene TRBJ2-1; 7 bases match TRBD2. Germline V CDR1 and CDR2: GTSNPN, SVGIG (reference sequence). The CDR3 loop spans 14 amino acids. J was trimmed by 4 bases and V by 7 bases; bases with no gene match: 10. The chain's CDR3 is CASPGAGVYNEQFF. The DNA of the CDR3 is TGTGCCTCTCCCGGGGCGGGAGTTTACAATGAGCAGTTCTTC. Full variable domain (rest looked up from reference TRBV30 and TRBJ2-1): SQTIHQWPATLVQPVGSPLSLECTVEGTSNPNLYWYRQAAGRGLQLLFYSVGIGQISSEVPQNLSASRPQDRQFILSSKKLLLSDSGFYLCASPGAGVYNEQFFGPGTRLTVL.

This chain joins TRBV6-1 and TRBJ1-4; 9 bases agree with TRBD1. The CDR3 is 16 amino acids. Trimming at V came to 4 bases and at J to 0 bases, leaving 3 bases not matched to a gene. Germline values: CDR1 MNHNS, CDR2 SASEGT. The CDR3 sequence is CASSAGQGPTNEKLFF. CDR3 in DNA: TGTGCCAGCAGTGCGGGACAGGGCCCAACTAATGAAAAACTGTTTTTT.

This clone was recorded once. The chain is built from TRBV30 and TRBJ2-7, with TRBD1 matching over 7 bases. V lost 7 bases and J lost 7; bases outside the gene matches: 10. Germline CDR1 reads GTSNPN; CDR2 reads SVGIG (reference sequence). The CDR3 is 12 amino acids. CDR3 sequence (DNA): TGTGCCTTTAACAGGGGTTTAGGTGAGCAGTACTTC. Residues: CAFNRGLGEQYF.

This chain connects TRBV6-6 to TRBJ2-5, with 12 nucleotides matching TRBD2. The CDR3 runs to 15 residues. V trimming: 6 bases; J trimming: 5 bases; junction bases outside the gene matches: 7. The germline gives CDR1 MNHNY, CDR2 SVGAGI (reference sequence). The CDR3 DNA follows: TGTGCCAGCAGGTGTGGACTAGCGGGACAGGAGACCCAGTACTTC. It specifies CASRCGLAGQETQYF.

This chain connects TRBV10-3 to TRBJ2-7; TRBD1 agrees at 10 bases. Germline-derived CDR1 and CDR2 are ENHRY and SYGVKD. V dropped 4 bases and J dropped 2; count of bases not matched to a gene: 5. The CDR3 covers 15 residues. The DNA for the CDR3 is TGTGCCATCAGTGGGGACAGGGGTTCCCCCTACGAGCAGTACTTC. It translates to CAISGDRGSPYEQYF.

V is TRBV18 and J is TRBJ1-1, with 10 bases that match TRBD1. The germline CDR1 and CDR2 sequences are KGHSH and LQKENI. The CDR3 is 16 residues long. Germline trimming cut 5 bases from V and 0 bases from J; bases unmatched to any gene: 6. The CDR3 region is CASSSGQGRLNTEAFF. CDR3 DNA: TGTGCCAGCTCATCGGGACAGGGGAGGTTGAACACTGAAGCTTTCTTT.

The chain uses TRBV29-1 and TRBJ2-1; perhaps TRBD2 as D (6 bases). This CDR3 has 15 residues. V lost 1 base and J lost 7, with 17 bases in between. Germline V lookup: CDR1 SQVTM, CDR2 ANQGSEA. The CDR3 region is CSVEVPGETRNEQFF. CDR3 bases: TGCAGCGTTGAAGTTCCGGGAGAAACAAGGAATGAGCAGTTCTTC.

This sequence joins TRBV19 and TRBJ2-1, with 7 positions matching TRBD1. V was clipped by 7 bases and J by 9 bases; unmatched bases: 12. Germline V lookup: CDR1 LNHDA, CDR2 SQIVND (reference sequence). This CDR3 spans 14 amino acids. In DNA, the CDR3 is TGTGCCAGTACCGGTCAGGGGGTCTTGACTGAGCAGTTCTTC. Encoded protein: CASTGQGVLTEQFF.

V usage is TRBV15 and J usage is TRBJ2-7; possible D gene TRBD2, 6 bases. V lost 8 bases and J lost 2, with 16 bases in between. CDR1 and CDR2 from the germline V gene are LNHNV and YYDKDF (reference sequence). This CDR3 has 14 residues. The CDR3 here is CATQKGRGPYEQYF. Here the CDR3 DNA reads TGTGCCACCCAAAAGGGGCGGGGTCCCTACGAGCAGTACTTC.

This clone showed up just a few times. The rearrangement uses TRBV5-6 and TRBJ2-1, with a weak D call TRBD2 (7 bases). V lost 2 bases and J 9 bases, leaving 18 bases between the germline ends. This CDR3 is 15 amino acids long. The germline gives CDR1 SGHDT, CDR2 YYEEEE. The CDR3 DNA reads TGTGCCAGCAGCTTCGGCCCCCCAGGGGAGGGTGAGCAGTTCTTC. Amino acid sequence: CASSFGPPGEGEQFF.

This chain connects TRBV25-1 to TRBJ2-7; weak D call: TRBD1 (5 bases). Trimming took off 4 bases at V and 3 bases at J, with 7 bases between the two ends. Germline CDR1 MGHDK, CDR2 SYGVNS. This CDR3 has 12 amino acids. CDR3 region: CASSGDSYEQYF. CDR3 in DNA: TGTGCCAGCAGTGGCGACAGCTACGAGCAGTACTTC.

V gene TRBV7-9 combines with J gene TRBJ1-3, with no clear D. This CDR3 has 15 residues. CDR1 and CDR2 (germline): SEHNR, FQNEAQ (reference sequence). V shed 6 bases and J shed 0 bases, with 12 bases lying between them. CDR3 nucleotide sequence: TGTGCCAGCAGTCTAGAGGGTCTCTCTGGAAACACCATATATTTT. Translation gives CASSLEGLSGNTIYF.

The chain employs TRBV29-1 and TRBJ2-3; possible D gene TRBD2, 6 bases. This CDR3 has 13 residues. V lost 8 bases to trimming and J lost 0 bases, with 12 bases between them. The germline V gene has CDR1 SQVTM and CDR2 ANQGSEA. CDR3 DNA sequence: TGCAGCTTCCGGCGGGATAGCACAGATACGCAGTATTTT. Translation: CSFRRDSTDTQYF.

The chain uses TRBV6-5 and TRBJ2-7; D is ambiguous. Germline loops: CDR1 MNHEY, CDR2 SVGAGI. The CDR3 has 15 residues. The V end lost 2 bases, the J end lost 2 bases, and 13 bases lay between the germline ends. The DNA of the CDR3 is TGTGCCAGCAGTTACGGCCCCTTCTCGACCTACGAGCAGTACTTC. This gives the protein CASSYGPFSTYEQYF.

The chain is built from TRBV5-1 and TRBJ2-7, with 10 bases identical to TRBD1. Per germline, CDR1 SGHRS and CDR2 YFSETQ. CDR3 length: 15 amino acids. Trimming at V came to 2 bases and at J to 5 bases, leaving 7 bases not matched to a gene. CDR3 DNA: TGCGCCAGCAGCTTCCACCGGGACAGGGGCCACGAGCAGTACTTC. Amino acids: CASSFHRDRGHEQYF.

J is TRBJ1-2 and V is TRBV14, with TRBD1 matching over 11 bases. The CDR3 sequence is 16 residues long. In germline, CDR1 is SGHDN, CDR2 FVKESK. With V trimmed by 4 bases and J by 3 bases, 7 bases remained unmatched. CDR3 residues: CASSPPGQGGYYGYTF. The CDR3 nucleotides read TGTGCCAGCAGCCCACCGGGACAGGGGGGTTACTATGGCTACACCTTC.

The gene calls are TRBV6-5 and TRBJ2-7; D is unclear. Germline V gene data show CDR1 as MNHEY and CDR2 as SVGAGI. V was pared by 7 bases and J by 2 bases, with 15 bases between. The CDR3 has 14 residues. The CDR3 reads CASTGLGGTYEQYF. As DNA, the CDR3 is TGTGCCAGCACCGGTCTAGGCGGTACCTACGAGCAGTACTTC.

This clone showed up just once. Other DNA sequences from this sample encode an identical CDR3 as well. The chain uses TRBV5-1 and TRBJ2-7, with TRBD2 identical over 12 bases. Trimming took 4 bases from V and 4 from J; bases not matched to a gene: 6. The CDR3 runs 15 residues. Per germline, CDR1 SGHRS and CDR2 YFSETQ. The chain's CDR3 is CASSLGLAGGYEQYF. The CDR3, as DNA: TGCGCCAGCAGCCTGGGACTAGCGGGCGGGTACGAGCAGTACTTC.

The CDR3 reads CASSQGTSGYNEQFF. The CDR3 DNA sequence: TGTGCCAGCAGCCAAGGGACTAGCGGCTACAATGAGCAGTTCTTC. J is TRBJ2-1 and V is TRBV7-9, with TRBD2 matching over 11 bases. CDR1 and CDR2 from the germline V gene are SEHNR and FQNEAQ (reference sequence). V lost 5 bases to trimming and J lost 3 bases; unmatched junction nucleotides: 3. This CDR3 has 15 amino acids.

This sequence joins TRBV7-9 and TRBJ2-3, with 10 bases fitting TRBD2. The CDR3 loop spans 18 amino acids. CDR1 is SEHNR and CDR2 is FQNEAQ in the germline V gene (reference sequence). V lost 4 bases, J lost 0 bases, and 10 bases stayed unmatched. This CDR3 reads CASSSQREGLASTDTQYF. In DNA form, the CDR3 reads TGTGCCAGCAGCTCGCAGCGGGAGGGCCTCGCTAGCACAGATACGCAGTATTTT.